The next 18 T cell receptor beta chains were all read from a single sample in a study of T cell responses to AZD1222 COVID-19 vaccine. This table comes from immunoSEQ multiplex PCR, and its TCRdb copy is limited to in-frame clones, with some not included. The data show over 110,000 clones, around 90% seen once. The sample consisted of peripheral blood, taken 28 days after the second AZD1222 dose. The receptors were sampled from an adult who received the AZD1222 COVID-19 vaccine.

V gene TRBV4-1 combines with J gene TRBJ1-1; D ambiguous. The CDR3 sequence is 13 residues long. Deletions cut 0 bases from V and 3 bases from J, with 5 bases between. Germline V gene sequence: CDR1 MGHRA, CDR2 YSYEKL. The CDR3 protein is CASSQDQHTEAFF. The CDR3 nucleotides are TGCGCCAGCAGCCAAGATCAGCACACTGAAGCTTTCTTT.

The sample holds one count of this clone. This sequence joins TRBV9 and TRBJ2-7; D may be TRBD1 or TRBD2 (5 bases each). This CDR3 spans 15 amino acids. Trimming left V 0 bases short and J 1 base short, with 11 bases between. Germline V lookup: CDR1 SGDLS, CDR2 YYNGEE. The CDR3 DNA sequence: TGTGCCAGCAGCGTAGCCGGGACGGCTTCCTACGAGCAGTACTTC. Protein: CASSVAGTASYEQYF.

CDR3 protein: CASSQERRQGWGNTEAFF. DNA of the CDR3: TGTGCCAGCAGCCAAGAGCGGAGACAGGGGTGGGGGAACACTGAAGCTTTCTTT. The genes are TRBV3-1 (or the pseudogene TRBV3-2) and TRBJ1-1, with 8 nucleotides matching TRBD1. V shed 0 bases, J shed 1 base, and the junction held 10 bases outside the gene matches. This CDR3 has 18 residues. The germline V gene encodes CDR1 LGHDT and CDR2 YNNKEL (reference sequence).

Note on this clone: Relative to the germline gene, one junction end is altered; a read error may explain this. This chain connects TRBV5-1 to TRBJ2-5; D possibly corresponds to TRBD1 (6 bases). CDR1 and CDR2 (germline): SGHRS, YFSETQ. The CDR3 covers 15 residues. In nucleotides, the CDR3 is TGCGCCAGCACCTTGCCGGACAGCAGACAAGAGACCCAGTACTTC. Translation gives CASTLPDSRQETQYF.

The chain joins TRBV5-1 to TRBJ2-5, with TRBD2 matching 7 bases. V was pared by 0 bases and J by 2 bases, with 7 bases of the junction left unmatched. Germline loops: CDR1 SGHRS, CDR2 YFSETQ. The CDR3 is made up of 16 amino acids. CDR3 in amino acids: CASSLGRGGVQETQYF. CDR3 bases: TGCGCCAGCAGCTTGGGTCGGGGAGGGGTACAAGAGACCCAGTACTTC.

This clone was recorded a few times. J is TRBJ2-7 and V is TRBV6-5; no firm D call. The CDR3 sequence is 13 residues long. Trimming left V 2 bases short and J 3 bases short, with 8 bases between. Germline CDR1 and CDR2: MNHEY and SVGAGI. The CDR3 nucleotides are TGTGCCAGCAGTTACACCCTGAGCTACGAGCAGTACTTC. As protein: CASSYTLSYEQYF.

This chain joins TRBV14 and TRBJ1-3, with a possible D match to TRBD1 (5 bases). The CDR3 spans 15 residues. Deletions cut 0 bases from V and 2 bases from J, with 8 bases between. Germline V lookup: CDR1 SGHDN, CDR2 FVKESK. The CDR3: CASSQEAGTGNTIYF. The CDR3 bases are TGTGCCAGCAGCCAAGAGGCAGGGACTGGAAACACCATATATTTT.

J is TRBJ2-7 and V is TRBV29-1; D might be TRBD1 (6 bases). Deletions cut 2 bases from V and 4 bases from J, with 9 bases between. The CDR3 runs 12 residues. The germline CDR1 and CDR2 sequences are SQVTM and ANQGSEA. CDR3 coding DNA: TGCAGCGTTGAACAGGGGCAATACGAGCAGTACTTC. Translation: CSVEQGQYEQYF.

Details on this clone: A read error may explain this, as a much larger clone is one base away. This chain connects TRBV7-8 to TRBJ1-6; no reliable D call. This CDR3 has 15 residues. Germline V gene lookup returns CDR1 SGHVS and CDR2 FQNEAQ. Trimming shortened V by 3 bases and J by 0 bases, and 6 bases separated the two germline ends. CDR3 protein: CASSFDSSYNSPLHF. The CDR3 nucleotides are TGTGCCAGCAGCTTTGATAGCTCCTATAATTCACCCCTCCACTTT.

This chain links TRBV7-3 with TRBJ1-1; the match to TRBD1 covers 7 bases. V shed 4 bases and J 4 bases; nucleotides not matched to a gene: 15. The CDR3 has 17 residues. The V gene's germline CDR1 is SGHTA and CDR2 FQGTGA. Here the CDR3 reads CASSSGQPLSGGTEAFF. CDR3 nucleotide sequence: TGTGCCAGCAGCTCAGGACAGCCTTTATCAGGGGGCACTGAAGCTTTCTTT.

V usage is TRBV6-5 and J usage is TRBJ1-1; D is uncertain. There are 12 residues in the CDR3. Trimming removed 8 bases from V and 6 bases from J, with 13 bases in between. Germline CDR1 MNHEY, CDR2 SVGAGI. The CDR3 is CASVSVRAEAFF. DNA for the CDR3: TGTGCCAGCGTTTCGGTGAGGGCTGAAGCTTTCTTT.

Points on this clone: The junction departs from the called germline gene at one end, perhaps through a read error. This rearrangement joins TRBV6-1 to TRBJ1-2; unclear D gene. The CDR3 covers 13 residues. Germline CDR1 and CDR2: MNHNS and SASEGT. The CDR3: CASREGSSLGYTF. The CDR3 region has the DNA TGTGCCAGCAGGGAAGGGTCCTCACTGGGCTACACCTTC.

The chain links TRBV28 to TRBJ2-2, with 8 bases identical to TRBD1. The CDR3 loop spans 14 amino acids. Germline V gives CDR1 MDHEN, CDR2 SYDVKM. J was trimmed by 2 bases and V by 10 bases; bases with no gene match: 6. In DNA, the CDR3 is TGTGCCATCTCGGACAGGGTTAACACCGGGGAGCTGTTTTTT. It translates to CAISDRVNTGELFF. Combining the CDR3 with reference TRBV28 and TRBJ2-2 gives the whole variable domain DVKVTQSSRYLVKRTGEKVFLECVQDMDHENMFWYRQDPGLGLRLIYFSYDVKMKEKGDIPEGYSVSREKKERFSLILESASTNQTSMYLCAISDRVNTGELFFGEGSRLTVL.

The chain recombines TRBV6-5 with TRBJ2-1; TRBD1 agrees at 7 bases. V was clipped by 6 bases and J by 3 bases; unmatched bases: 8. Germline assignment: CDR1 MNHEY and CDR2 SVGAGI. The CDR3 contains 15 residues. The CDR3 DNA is TGTGCCAGCAGGTCCGGGACAGTAATCTACAATGAGCAGTTCTTC. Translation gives CASRSGTVIYNEQFF.

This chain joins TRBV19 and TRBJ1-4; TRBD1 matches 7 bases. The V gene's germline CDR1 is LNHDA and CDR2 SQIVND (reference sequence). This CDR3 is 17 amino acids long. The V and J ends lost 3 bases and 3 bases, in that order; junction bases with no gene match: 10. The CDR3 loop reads CASSMDRFGRANEKLFF. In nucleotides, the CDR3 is TGTGCCAGTAGTATGGACAGGTTCGGGCGAGCTAATGAAAAACTGTTTTTT.

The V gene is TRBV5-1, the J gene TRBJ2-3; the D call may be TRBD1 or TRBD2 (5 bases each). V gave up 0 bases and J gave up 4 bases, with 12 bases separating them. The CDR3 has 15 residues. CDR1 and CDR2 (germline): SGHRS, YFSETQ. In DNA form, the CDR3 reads TGCGCCAGCAGCTTGGCAGCCCGAGGGGCAGATACGCAGTATTTT. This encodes CASSLAARGADTQYF. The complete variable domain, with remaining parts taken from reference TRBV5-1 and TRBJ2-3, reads KAGVTQTPRYLIKTRGQQVTLSCSPISGHRSVSWYQQTPGQGLQFLFEYFSETQRNKGNFPGRFSGRQFSNSRSEMNVSTLELGDSALYLCASSLAARGADTQYFGPGTRLTVL.

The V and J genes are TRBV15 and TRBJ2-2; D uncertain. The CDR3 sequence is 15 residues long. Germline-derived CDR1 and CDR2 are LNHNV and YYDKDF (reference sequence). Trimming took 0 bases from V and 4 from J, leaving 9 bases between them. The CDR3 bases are TGTGCCACCAGCAGAGATATAGTTGTCACCGGGGAGCTGTTTTTT. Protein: CATSRDIVVTGELFF. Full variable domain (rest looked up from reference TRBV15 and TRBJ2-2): DAMVIQNPRYQVTQFGKPVTLSCSQTLNHNVMYWYQQKSSQAPKLLFHYYDKDFNNEADTPDNFQSRRPNTSFCFLDIRSPGLGDTAMYLCATSRDIVVTGELFFGEGSRLTVL.

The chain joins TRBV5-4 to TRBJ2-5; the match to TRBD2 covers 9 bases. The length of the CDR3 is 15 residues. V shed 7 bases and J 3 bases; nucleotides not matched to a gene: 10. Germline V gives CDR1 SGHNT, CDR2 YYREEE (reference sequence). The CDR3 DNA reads TGTGCCAGCCGGGGGAGCGGGGGGCCTAAAGAGACCCAGTACTTC. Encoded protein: CASRGSGGPKETQYF.